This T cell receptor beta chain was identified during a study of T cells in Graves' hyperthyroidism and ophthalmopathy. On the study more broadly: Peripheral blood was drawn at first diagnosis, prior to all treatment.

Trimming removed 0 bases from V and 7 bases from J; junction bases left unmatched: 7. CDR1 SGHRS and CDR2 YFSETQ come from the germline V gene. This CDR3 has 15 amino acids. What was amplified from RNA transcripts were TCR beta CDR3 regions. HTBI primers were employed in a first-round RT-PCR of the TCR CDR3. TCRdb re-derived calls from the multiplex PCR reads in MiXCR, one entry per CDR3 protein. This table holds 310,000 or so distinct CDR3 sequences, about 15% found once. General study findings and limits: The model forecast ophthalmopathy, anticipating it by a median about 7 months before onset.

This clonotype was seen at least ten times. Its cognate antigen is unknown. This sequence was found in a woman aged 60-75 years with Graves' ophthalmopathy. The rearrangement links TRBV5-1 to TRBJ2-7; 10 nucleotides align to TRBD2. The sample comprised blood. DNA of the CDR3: TGCGCCAGCAGCTTGGCGGCTAGCGGGAGCGTGGAGCAGTACTTC. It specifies CASSLAASGSVEQYF. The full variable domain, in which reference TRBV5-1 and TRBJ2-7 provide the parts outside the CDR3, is KAGVTQTPRYLIKTRGQQVTLSCSPISGHRSVSWYQQTPGQGLQFLFEYFSETQRNKGNFPGRFSGRQFSNSRSEMNVSTLELGDSALYLCASSLAASGSVEQYFGPGTRLTVT.